This T cell receptor (beta chain) was captured in a study of human T cells and chemical hapten exposure. Study conclusions and caveats: With alopecia, donors may have immune responses unlike healthy people's.

The sample's time point: pre-sensitization, week 0. The treatment: therapeutic diphenylcyclopropenone sensitization with weekly scalp DPC. Each CDR3 protein gets one entry after TCRdb re-called the RACE reads with MiXCR. The data contain some 51,000 distinct CDR3 sequences, 8.5% to 10% of them seen just once; the ten biggest clones take up 14%. As concerns this clonotype: Its antigen is not known.

Germline V lookup: CDR1 MDHEN, CDR2 SYDVKM. The germline V and J ends were trimmed by 3 bases and 10 bases, with 10 bases remaining between them. This CDR3 spans 12 amino acids. The source was whole blood, collected in connection with sensitization to the hapten diphenylcyclopropenone (DPC). This receptor was identified in a woman aged 40 to 49 with alopecia areata. Some clones in this sample may be carry-over from other donors' samples. This chain connects TRBV28 to TRBJ2-1, with D perhaps matching TRBD1 (6 bases). The CDR3 DNA is TGTGCCAGCAGTTTCTGGACAGAGGAGCAGTTCTTC. It yields the protein CASSFWTEEQFF.